This T cell receptor beta chain was recovered during a study of technical replicates of blood from several donors. Germline CDR1 and CDR2: SGHRS and YFSETQ. This CDR3 region has 15 residues. The J segment lost 7 bases and the V segment lost 0 bases, leaving 7 bases of the junction unmatched. Generated by immunoSEQ multiplex PCR, the TCRdb table keeps only in-frame clones and is missing some. The sample includes around 53,000 clones, about 86% of them seen just once. Sample: PBMCs. The chain has TRBV5-1 and TRBJ2-3; 8 nucleotides match TRBD2. The TCR comes from a human donor in good health. Some clones in this sample may be carry-over from other donors' samples. The CDR3 bases are TGCGCCAGCAGCTTGGCCAGCGGGAGAGAGTATACGCAGTATTTT. Its protein is CASSLASGREYTQYF.